Below are 12 T cell receptor beta chains sequenced from a single sample in a study of blood T cell repertoires in COVID-19. Some clones are missing from TCRdb's copy, which holds only in-frame ones; the method was immunoSEQ multiplex PCR. Of 250,000 to 350,000 clones listed, around 90% were seen once; the top ten hold under 3.5%. Specimen: peripheral blood. These receptors were collected from a woman between 25 and 40 years old with COVID-19, enrolled during active disease.

V is TRBV7-2 and J is TRBJ1-2, with 9 bases that match TRBD1. The J segment lost 4 bases and the V segment lost 5 bases, leaving 5 bases of the junction unmatched. The CDR3 length is 14 residues. Germline V gene lookup returns CDR1 SGHTA and CDR2 FQGNSA. CDR3 sequence (DNA): TGTGCCAGCAGCAGCACAGGGGGCACCTATGGCTACACCTTC. Translating gives CASSSTGGTYGYTF.

The chain joins TRBV28 to TRBJ1-4; maybe TRBD1 (6 bases). V shed 10 bases and J shed 7 bases, with 19 bases lying between them. Germline values: CDR1 MDHEN, CDR2 SYDVKM. The CDR3 covers 14 residues. In DNA, the CDR3 is TGTGCCACCACACCCGGGGGGGCGGGTGAAAAACTGTTTTTT. This gives the protein CATTPGGAGEKLFF.

J is TRBJ2-1 and V is TRBV6-1, with 7 bases that match TRBD2. Losses at the gene ends were 1 base for V and 7 bases for J; bases not matched to a gene: 7. The CDR3 contains 15 residues. Germline CDR1 MNHNS, CDR2 SASEGT. The CDR3 is CASSEGLAWVNEQFF. CDR3 in DNA: TGTGCCAGCAGTGAAGGACTAGCTTGGGTTAATGAGCAGTTCTTC.

This chain uses TRBV10-3 with TRBJ2-3; D possibly corresponds to TRBD2 (8 bases). There are 20 residues in the CDR3. The germline V gene has CDR1 ENHRY and CDR2 SYGVKD. Trimming removed 6 bases at V and 5 bases at J, with 33 bases between. CDR3 loop: CAISRGRRATGRVGEDTQYF. The CDR3 DNA is TGTGCCATCAGCAGGGGGAGGAGGGCCACCGGGAGGGTTGGGGAAGATACGCAGTATTTT.

This clone was seen more than once but under ten times. This chain joins TRBV30 and TRBJ1-3; D may be TRBD1 (6 bases). Deletions cut 5 bases from V and 3 bases from J, with 11 bases between. The CDR3 spans 13 residues. The V gene's germline CDR1 is GTSNPN and CDR2 SVGIG (reference sequence). The CDR3: CAWARGIGNTIYF. The CDR3 DNA follows: TGTGCCTGGGCCAGGGGAATTGGAAACACCATATATTTT.

This clone is a singleton in its sample. The genes are TRBV2 and TRBJ2-5; no definite D call. V was shortened by 4 bases and J by 4 bases, with 13 bases between the two germline ends. Germline CDR1 is SNHLY and CDR2 is FYNNEI. The CDR3 covers 14 residues. For the CDR3, the DNA is TGTGCCAGCAGTGCCGACTCCATGACAGAGACCCAGTACTTC. Amino acid sequence: CASSADSMTETQYF.

This chain links TRBV28 with TRBJ2-5; 11 nucleotides line up with TRBD2. The CDR3 is 18 residues long. Germline CDR1 MDHEN, CDR2 SYDVKM. Germline trimming cut 4 bases from V and 2 bases from J; bases unmatched to any gene: 12. CDR3 region: CASSSVRLAGGKQETQYF. In DNA form, the CDR3 reads TGTGCCAGCAGTTCTGTAAGGCTAGCGGGAGGCAAACAAGAGACCCAGTACTTC.

The V gene is TRBV6-5, the J gene TRBJ2-1, with 7 bases aligning to TRBD1. CDR3 size: 15 residues. J lost 6 bases, V lost 2 bases, and 7 bases had no gene match. CDR1 is MNHEY, CDR2 SVGAGI, per germline. The CDR3 loop is CASSYGTERLNEQFF. The CDR3 DNA reads as TGTGCCAGCAGTTACGGGACAGAGCGACTCAATGAGCAGTTCTTC.

This clone was observed a single time. The chain uses TRBV6-5 and TRBJ2-1, with TRBD2 matching 11 bases. The CDR3 is 16 residues long. V was pared by 4 bases and J by 9 bases, with 11 bases of the junction left unmatched. Germline V gene data show CDR1 as MNHEY and CDR2 as SVGAGI. CDR3: CASSSPNSGRAGEQFF. Here the CDR3 DNA reads TGTGCCAGCAGTTCGCCAAATAGCGGGAGGGCCGGTGAGCAGTTCTTC.

The V and J genes are TRBV19 and TRBJ1-6; D is possibly TRBD1 (5 bases). The CDR3 runs 14 residues. Looked up from germline, CDR1 is LNHDA and CDR2 is SQIVND (reference sequence). The V gene lost 4 bases and the J gene lost 8 bases, with 12 bases spanning the gap. The CDR3 DNA reads as TGTGCCAGTAGTAATGTCGCAGGGCATTCACCCCTCCACTTT. Translation: CASSNVAGHSPLHF.

The genes are TRBV6-5 and TRBJ1-2; a possible D gene is TRBD1 (5 bases). The germline gives CDR1 MNHEY, CDR2 SVGAGI. This CDR3 is 13 amino acids long. The V gene lost 7 bases and the J gene lost 4 bases, with 13 bases spanning the gap. CDR3 residues: CASTAGMGYGYTF. The DNA for the CDR3 is TGTGCCAGCACCGCAGGGATGGGCTATGGCTACACCTTC.

Here the CDR3 reads CAWALGGQGIYEQYF. Written as DNA, the CDR3 is TGTGCCTGGGCTCTAGGGGGACAGGGGATCTACGAGCAGTACTTC. The chain has TRBV30 and TRBJ2-7; TRBD1 matches 10 bases. J lost 3 bases, V lost 5 bases, and 10 bases had no gene match. The germline V gene encodes CDR1 GTSNPN and CDR2 SVGIG (reference sequence). The CDR3 is made up of 15 amino acids.